The clone carrying this TCR beta chain showed up just once. No antigen is known for it. The CDR3 consists of 13 residues. The germline CDR1 and CDR2 sequences are MNHEY and SVGAGI. V dropped 5 bases and J dropped 6; count of bases not matched to a gene: 4. The data were obtained in a study of CD8+ T cells in alopecia areata. RNA was extracted and reverse transcribed into cDNA as the sequencing template. TCRdb's copy holds only in-frame clones and misses some; the assay was immunoSEQ multiplex PCR. The sample yields some 210,000 clones, 50% to 60% seen once. The study's findings and limits: Among patients, TCR sharing was less clear than in mice, a difference possibly due in part to HLA diversity in the patient population.

The chain recombines TRBV6-5 with TRBJ1-5; 7 bases match TRBD1. The sequences come from CD4+ T cells sorted from blood, collected at week 0. This TCR was sampled from a human donor with alopecia areata. This chain's CDR3 is CASSDQGVQPQHF. The DNA for the CDR3 is TGTGCCAGCAGTGATCAGGGGGTTCAGCCCCAGCATTTT.